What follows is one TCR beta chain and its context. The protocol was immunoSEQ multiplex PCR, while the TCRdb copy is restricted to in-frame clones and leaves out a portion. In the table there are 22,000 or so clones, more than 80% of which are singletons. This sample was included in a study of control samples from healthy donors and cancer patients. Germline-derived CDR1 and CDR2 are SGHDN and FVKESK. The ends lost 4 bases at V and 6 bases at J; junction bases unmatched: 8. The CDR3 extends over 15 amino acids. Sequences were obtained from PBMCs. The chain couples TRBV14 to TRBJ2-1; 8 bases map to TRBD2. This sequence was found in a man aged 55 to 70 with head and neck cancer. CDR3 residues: CASSRRLAGSNEQFF. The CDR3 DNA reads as TGTGCCAGCAGCCGCCGGCTAGCGGGCTCCAATGAGCAGTTCTTC.